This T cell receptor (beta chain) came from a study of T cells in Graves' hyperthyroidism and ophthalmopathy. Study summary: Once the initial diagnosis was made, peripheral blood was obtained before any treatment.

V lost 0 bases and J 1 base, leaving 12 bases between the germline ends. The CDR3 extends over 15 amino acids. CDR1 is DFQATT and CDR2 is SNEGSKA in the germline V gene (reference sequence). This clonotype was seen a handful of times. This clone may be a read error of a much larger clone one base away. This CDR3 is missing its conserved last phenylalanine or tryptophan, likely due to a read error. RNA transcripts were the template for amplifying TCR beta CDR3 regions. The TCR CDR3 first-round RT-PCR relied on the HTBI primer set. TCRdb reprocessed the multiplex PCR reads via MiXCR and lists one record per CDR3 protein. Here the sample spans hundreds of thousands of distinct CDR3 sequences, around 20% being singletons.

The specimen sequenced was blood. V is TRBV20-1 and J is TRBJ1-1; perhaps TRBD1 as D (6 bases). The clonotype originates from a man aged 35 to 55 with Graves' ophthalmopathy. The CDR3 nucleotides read TGCAGTGCTAGAGATGGGGCAGGGGCGAACACTGAAGCTTTCCTT. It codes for CSARDGAGANTEAFL.